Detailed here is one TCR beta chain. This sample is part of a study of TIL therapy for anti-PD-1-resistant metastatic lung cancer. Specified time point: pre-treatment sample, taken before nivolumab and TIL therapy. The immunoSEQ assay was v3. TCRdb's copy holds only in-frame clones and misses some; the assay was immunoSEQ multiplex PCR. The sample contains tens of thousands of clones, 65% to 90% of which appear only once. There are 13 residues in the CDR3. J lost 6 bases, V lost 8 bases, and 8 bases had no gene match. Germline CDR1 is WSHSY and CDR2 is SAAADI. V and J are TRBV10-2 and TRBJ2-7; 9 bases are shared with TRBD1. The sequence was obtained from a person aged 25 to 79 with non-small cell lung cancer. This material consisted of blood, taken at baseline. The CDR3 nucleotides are TGCGCCAGCCGGGCCGGGACAGGGTTCGAGCAGTACTTC. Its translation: CASRAGTGFEQYF.